Listed here is a single T cell receptor beta chain. What it binds is unknown. The germline V and J ends were trimmed by 5 bases and 6 bases, with 17 bases remaining between them. The CDR3 loop spans 15 amino acids. The data belong to a study of T cell repertoires in cytomegalovirus infection. Study-level information: An indication of both CMV infection and matching HLA type came from public TCR beta signatures. Study observations and caveats: Within the response measured ex vivo, HLA-C-restricted CMV-specific TCR beta clonotypes were dominant. Identification of carriers of CMV plus the relevant HLA was performed using cumulative public TCR beta family frequency.

One entry per CDR3 protein, called by TCRdb with MiXCR from the reads. The sample has hundreds of thousands of distinct CDR3 sequences; 24% are singletons. Specimen: CD8+ T cells from PBMCs. The receptor was derived from a human donor in good health (CMV status not recorded). Some clones in this sample may be carry-over from other donors' samples. The gene calls are TRBV12-3 or TRBV12-4 and TRBJ2-1; the D call may be TRBD1 or TRBD2 (7 bases each). CDR3 in DNA: TGTGCCAGCAGTACCAGGGGGACTATTTCCAATGAGCAGTTCTTC. Translated, it gives CASSTRGTISNEQFF.